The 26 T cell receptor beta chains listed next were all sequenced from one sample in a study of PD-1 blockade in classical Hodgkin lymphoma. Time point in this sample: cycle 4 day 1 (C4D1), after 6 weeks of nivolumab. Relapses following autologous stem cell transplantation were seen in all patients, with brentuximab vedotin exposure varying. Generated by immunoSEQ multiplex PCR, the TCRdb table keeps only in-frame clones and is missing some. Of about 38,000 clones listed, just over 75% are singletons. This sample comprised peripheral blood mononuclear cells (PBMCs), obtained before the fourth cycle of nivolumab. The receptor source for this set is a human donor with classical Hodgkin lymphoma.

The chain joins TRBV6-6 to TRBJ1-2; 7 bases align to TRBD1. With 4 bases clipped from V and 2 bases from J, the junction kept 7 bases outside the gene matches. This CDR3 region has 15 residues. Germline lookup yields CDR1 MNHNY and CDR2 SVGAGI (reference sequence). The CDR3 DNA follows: TGTGCCAGCAGTTCCGGACAGGTGGGGAACTATGGCTACACCTTC. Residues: CASSSGQVGNYGYTF.

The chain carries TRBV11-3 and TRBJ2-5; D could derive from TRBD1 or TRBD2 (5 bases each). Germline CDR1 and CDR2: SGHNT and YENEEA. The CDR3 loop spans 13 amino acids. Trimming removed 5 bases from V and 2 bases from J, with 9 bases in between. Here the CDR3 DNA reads TGTGCCAGCAGCCTGGGACCACAAGAGACCCAGTACTTC. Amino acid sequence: CASSLGPQETQYF.

The CDR3 here is CASSFDRQGARGNTIYF. CDR3 DNA sequence: TGTGCCAGCAGCTTCGACAGACAGGGGGCGAGGGGGAACACCATATATTTT. The chain joins TRBV7-9 to TRBJ1-3, with TRBD1 matching 10 bases. The V and J ends lost 3 bases and 7 bases, in that order; junction bases with no gene match: 12. Germline lookup yields CDR1 SEHNR and CDR2 FQNEAQ (reference sequence). CDR3 length equals 17 residues.

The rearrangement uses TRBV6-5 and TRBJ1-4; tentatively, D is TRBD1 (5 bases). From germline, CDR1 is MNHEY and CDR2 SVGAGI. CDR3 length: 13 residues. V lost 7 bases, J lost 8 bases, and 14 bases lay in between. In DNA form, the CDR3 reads TGTGCCAGCAAGACAGCTCATCGGGAAAAACTGTTTTTT. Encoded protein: CASKTAHREKLFF.

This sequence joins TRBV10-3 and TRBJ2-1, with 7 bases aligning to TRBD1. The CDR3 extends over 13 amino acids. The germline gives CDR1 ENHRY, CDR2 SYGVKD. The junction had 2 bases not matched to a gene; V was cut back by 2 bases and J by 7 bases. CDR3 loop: CAISEHRGNEQFF. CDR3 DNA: TGTGCCATCAGTGAGCACAGGGGTAATGAGCAGTTCTTC.

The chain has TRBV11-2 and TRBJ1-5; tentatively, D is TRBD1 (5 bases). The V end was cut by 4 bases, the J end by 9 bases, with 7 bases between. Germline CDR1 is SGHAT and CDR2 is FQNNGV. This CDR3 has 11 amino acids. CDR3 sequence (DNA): TGTGCCAGCAGCTCCGGGGGGCCCCAGCATTTT. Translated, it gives CASSSGGPQHF.

The CDR3 coding sequence is TGTGCCAGTGTTCTTGGAGGCGGCTCCGGCTACACCTTC. Residues: CASVLGGGSGYTF. V gene TRBV19 combines with J gene TRBJ1-2; D remains unclear. Germline CDR1 is LNHDA and CDR2 is SQIVND (reference sequence). This CDR3 has 13 amino acids. V was clipped by 8 bases and J by 8 bases, with 18 bases between them.

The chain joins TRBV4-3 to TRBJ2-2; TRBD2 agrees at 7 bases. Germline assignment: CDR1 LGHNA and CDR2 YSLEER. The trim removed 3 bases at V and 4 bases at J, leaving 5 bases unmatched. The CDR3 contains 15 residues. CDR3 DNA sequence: TGCGCCAGCAGCCAGGGGGGGACGGCCACCGGGGAGCTGTTTTTT. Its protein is CASSQGGTATGELFF.

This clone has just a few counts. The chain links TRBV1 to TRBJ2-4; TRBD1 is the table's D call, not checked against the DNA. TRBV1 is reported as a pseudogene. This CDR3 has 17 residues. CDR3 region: CTSSHVGGGRGKNIQYF. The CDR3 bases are TGCACCAGCAGCCACGTTGGAGGAGGCAGGGGGAAAAACATTCAGTACTTC.

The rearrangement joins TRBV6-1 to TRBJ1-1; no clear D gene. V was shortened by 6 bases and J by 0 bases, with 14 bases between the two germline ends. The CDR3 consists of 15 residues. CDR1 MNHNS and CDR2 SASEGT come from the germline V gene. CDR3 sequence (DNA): TGTGCCAGCAGGAGGGATTTGGGGTTGAACACTGAAGCTTTCTTT. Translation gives CASRRDLGLNTEAFF.

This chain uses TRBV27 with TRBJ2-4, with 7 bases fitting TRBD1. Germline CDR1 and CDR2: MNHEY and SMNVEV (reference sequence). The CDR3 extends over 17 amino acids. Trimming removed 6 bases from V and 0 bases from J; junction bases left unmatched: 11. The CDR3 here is CASRPTGVALAKNIQYF. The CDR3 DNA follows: TGTGCCAGCAGACCTACAGGGGTGGCCCTAGCCAAAAACATTCAGTACTTC.

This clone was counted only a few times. The CDR3: CASSIMDRGTGELFF. CDR3 bases: TGTGCCAGTAGTATAATGGACAGGGGAACCGGGGAGCTGTTTTTT. This chain connects TRBV19 to TRBJ2-2; 9 positions match TRBD1. The CDR3 is 15 amino acids. Germline values: CDR1 LNHDA, CDR2 SQIVND (reference sequence). Unmatched junction bases numbered 3, after V lost 2 bases and J lost 5 bases.

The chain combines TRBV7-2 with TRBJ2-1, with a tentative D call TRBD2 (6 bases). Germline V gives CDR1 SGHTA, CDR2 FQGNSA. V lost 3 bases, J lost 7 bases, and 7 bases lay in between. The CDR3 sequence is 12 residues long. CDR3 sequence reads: CASSLGLNEQFF. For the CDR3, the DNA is TGTGCCAGCAGCTTGGGACTGAATGAGCAGTTCTTC.

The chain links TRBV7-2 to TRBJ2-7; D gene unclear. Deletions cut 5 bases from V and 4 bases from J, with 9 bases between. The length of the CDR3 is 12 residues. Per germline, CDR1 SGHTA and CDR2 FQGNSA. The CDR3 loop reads CASSVNFYEQYF. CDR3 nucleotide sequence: TGTGCCAGCAGCGTAAACTTTTACGAGCAGTACTTC.

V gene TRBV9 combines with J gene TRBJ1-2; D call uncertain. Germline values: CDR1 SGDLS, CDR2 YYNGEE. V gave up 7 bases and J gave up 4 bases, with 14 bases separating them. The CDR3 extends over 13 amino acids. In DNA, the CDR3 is TGTGCCAGCCAGTCTCAACCTGCCTATGGCTACACCTTC. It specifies CASQSQPAYGYTF.

Here the CDR3 DNA reads TGTGCCAGCAGTGAATTAGCGGGGGCCACAGATACGCAGTATTTT. This gives the protein CASSELAGATDTQYF. The rearrangement joins TRBV25-1 to TRBJ2-3, with TRBD2 identical over 9 bases. V dropped 1 base and J dropped 2; count of bases not matched to a gene: 1. Looked up from germline, CDR1 is MGHDK and CDR2 is SYGVNS. The CDR3 loop spans 15 amino acids.

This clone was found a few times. As DNA, the CDR3 is TGTGCCAGCAGTGTTGGGGGTTATGGCTACACCTTC. Translation: CASSVGGYGYTF. The chain recombines TRBV2 with TRBJ1-2; weak D call: TRBD1 (5 bases). Germline CDR1 reads SNHLY; CDR2 reads FYNNEI. V lost 4 bases to trimming and J lost 5 bases, with 8 bases between them. The CDR3 has 12 amino acids.

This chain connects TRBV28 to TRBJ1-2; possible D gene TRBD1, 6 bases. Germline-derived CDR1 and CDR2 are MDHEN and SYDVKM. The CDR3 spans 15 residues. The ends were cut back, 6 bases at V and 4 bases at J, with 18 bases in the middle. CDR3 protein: CASSRWGAHGYGYTF. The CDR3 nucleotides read TGTGCCAGCAGCAGGTGGGGGGCCCATGGCTATGGCTACACCTTC.

Here the CDR3 reads CASSLTGGLEGYTF. DNA of the CDR3: TGTGCCAGCAGTTTAACAGGGGGACTTGAGGGCTACACCTTC. This rearrangement joins TRBV27 to TRBJ1-2; 8 positions match TRBD1. Germline lookup yields CDR1 MNHEY and CDR2 SMNVEV (reference sequence). This CDR3 spans 14 amino acids. Trimming cost V 2 bases and J 8 bases; bases outside gene matches: 7.

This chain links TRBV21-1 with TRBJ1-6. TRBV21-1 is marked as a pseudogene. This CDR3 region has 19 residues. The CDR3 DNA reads TGTGCCAGCAGCAAAGGAGGGGCACCCAGAGAGGCTGGTAAATCACCCCTCCACTTT. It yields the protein CASSKGGAPREAGKSPLHF.

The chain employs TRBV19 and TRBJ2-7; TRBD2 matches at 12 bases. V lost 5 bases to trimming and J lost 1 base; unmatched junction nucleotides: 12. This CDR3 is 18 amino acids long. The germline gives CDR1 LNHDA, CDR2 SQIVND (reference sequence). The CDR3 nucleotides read TGTGCCAGTAGTCGGACTAGCGGGGATATCAGTTTTTCCTACGAGCAGTACTTC. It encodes CASSRTSGDISFSYEQYF.

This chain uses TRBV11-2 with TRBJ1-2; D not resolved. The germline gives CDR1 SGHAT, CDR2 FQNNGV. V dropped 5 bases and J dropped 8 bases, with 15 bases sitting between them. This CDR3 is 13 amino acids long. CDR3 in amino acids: CASSHSAAGGYTF. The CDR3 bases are TGTGCCAGCAGCCACTCGGCCGCTGGGGGCTACACCTTC.

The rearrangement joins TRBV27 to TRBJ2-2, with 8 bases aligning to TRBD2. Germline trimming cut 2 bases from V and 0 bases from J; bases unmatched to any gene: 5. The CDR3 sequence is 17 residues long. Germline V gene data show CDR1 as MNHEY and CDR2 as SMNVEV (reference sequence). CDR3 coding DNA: TGTGCCAGCAGTTTAGAGCGGGGGCATACGAACACCGGGGAGCTGTTTTTT. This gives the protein CASSLERGHTNTGELFF.

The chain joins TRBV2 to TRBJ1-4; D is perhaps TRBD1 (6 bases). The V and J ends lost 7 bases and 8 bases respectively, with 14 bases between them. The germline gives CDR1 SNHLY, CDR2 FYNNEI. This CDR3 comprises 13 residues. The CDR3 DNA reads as TGTGCCAGCAATCCAGGGGATTACGAAAAACTGTTTTTT. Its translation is CASNPGDYEKLFF.

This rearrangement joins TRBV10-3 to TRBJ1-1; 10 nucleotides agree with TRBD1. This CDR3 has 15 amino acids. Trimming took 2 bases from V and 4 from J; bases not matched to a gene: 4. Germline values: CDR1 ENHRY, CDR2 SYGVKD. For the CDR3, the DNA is TGTGCCATCAGTGAGGGGAGGACAGGGGGCACTGAAGCTTTCTTT. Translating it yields CAISEGRTGGTEAFF.

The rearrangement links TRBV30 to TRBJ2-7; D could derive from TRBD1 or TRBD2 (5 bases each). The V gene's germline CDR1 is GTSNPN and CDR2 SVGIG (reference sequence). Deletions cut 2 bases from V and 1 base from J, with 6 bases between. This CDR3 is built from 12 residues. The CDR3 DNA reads TGTGCCTGGAGTTGGGGGTCCTACGAGCAGTACTTC. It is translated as CAWSWGSYEQYF.